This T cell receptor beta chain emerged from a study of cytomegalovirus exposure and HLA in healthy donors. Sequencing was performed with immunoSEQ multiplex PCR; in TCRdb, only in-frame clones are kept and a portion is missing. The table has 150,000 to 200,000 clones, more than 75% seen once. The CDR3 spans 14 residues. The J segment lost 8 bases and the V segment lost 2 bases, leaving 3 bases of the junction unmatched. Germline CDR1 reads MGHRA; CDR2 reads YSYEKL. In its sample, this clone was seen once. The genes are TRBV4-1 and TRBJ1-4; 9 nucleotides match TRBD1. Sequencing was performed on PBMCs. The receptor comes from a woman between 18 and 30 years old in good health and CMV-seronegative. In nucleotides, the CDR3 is TGCGCCAGCAGCCAAAGGGACAGGGACGAAAAACTGTTTTTT. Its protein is CASSQRDRDEKLFF.